These 22 T cell receptor beta chains were sequenced from one sample in a study of cytomegalovirus exposure and HLA in healthy donors. Here immunoSEQ multiplex PCR was the method, and the copy in TCRdb shows in-frame clones only, minus some. The data contain approximately 300,000 clones, 86% of them singletons. The sequenced material came from PBMCs. Receptors were obtained from a woman between 18 and 29 years old in good health and CMV-seronegative.

V and J are TRBV6-5 and TRBJ2-2; 9 nucleotides agree with TRBD2. Germline-derived CDR1 and CDR2 are MNHEY and SVGAGI. The CDR3 is 15 amino acids. The V gene end was trimmed by 6 bases and the J gene end by 6 bases; junction bases not matched to a gene: 8. The CDR3 is CASSPVAGAAGELFF. DNA of the CDR3: TGTGCCAGCAGCCCGGTAGCGGGAGCCGCCGGGGAGCTGTTTTTT.

This clone was detected only a few times. The V and J genes are TRBV7-9 and TRBJ1-2; D gene uncertain. In germline, CDR1 is SEHNR, CDR2 FQNEAQ (reference sequence). The CDR3 loop spans 10 amino acids. Trimming cost V 5 bases and J 5 bases, with 3 bases left between them. The CDR3 protein is CASSRYGYTF. The CDR3 DNA reads as TGTGCCAGCAGCCGGTATGGCTACACCTTC.

The V and J genes are TRBV15 and TRBJ2-5, with 9 nucleotides matching TRBD1. This CDR3 spans 16 amino acids. In germline, CDR1 is LNHNV, CDR2 YYDKDF (reference sequence). V shed 1 base and J 5 bases; nucleotides not matched to a gene: 8. The CDR3 spells CATSRAPGQGPETQYF. DNA of the CDR3: TGTGCCACCAGCAGAGCTCCGGGACAGGGACCCGAGACCCAGTACTTC.

The genes are TRBV6-1 and TRBJ1-1; a weak D match, TRBD1 (5 bases). From germline, CDR1 is MNHNS and CDR2 SASEGT. Trimming left V 8 bases short and J 4 bases short, with 20 bases between. The CDR3 spans 15 residues. CDR3 in amino acids: CASFIGRDVTTEAFF. As DNA, the CDR3 is TGTGCCAGCTTCATAGGGAGGGACGTGACCACTGAAGCTTTCTTT.

This chain joins TRBV4-2 and TRBJ2-1; maybe TRBD2 (5 bases). V lost 1 base and J lost 2, with 12 bases in between. Germline V gives CDR1 LGHNA, CDR2 YNFKEQ. The CDR3 runs to 16 residues. CDR3 sequence reads: CASSQGLAGAYNEQFF. The CDR3 DNA follows: TGTGCCAGCAGCCAAGGTCTAGCCGGCGCCTACAATGAGCAGTTCTTC.

This chain connects TRBV6-5 to TRBJ1-1; the match to TRBD1 covers 7 bases. The CDR3 totals 13 residues. CDR1 and CDR2 (germline): MNHEY, SVGAGI. With 11 bases clipped from V and 0 bases from J, the junction kept 6 bases outside the gene matches. The DNA of the CDR3 is TGTGCCGTACACAGGGGATTGAACACTGAAGCTTTCTTT. This encodes CAVHRGLNTEAFF.

V gene TRBV7-9 combines with J gene TRBJ2-7; 7 bases map to TRBD1. There are 13 residues in the CDR3. V was clipped by 3 bases and J by 5 bases; unmatched bases: 4. In germline, CDR1 is SEHNR, CDR2 FQNEAQ (reference sequence). The CDR3 DNA sequence: TGTGCCAGCAGCTTCCCCGGACAGGACGAGCAGTACTTC. Its protein is CASSFPGQDEQYF.

The chain recombines TRBV9 with TRBJ2-7; 8 bases fit TRBD2. This CDR3 has 15 amino acids. Per the germline V gene, CDR1 is SGDLS and CDR2 is YYNGEE. V was pared by 0 bases and J by 8 bases, with 10 bases of the junction left unmatched. The CDR3: CASSVAPGLGAQQYF. Written as DNA, the CDR3 is TGTGCCAGCAGCGTAGCTCCGGGACTAGGGGCCCAGCAGTACTTC.

V is TRBV6-1 and J is TRBJ2-3; D ambiguous. Trimming left V 5 bases short and J 6 bases short, with 12 bases between. The CDR3 runs to 13 residues. Germline V gene lookup returns CDR1 MNHNS and CDR2 SASEGT. The CDR3 DNA sequence: TGTGCCAGCAGTCCTCGAACCCAGGATACGCAGTATTTT. Translation gives CASSPRTQDTQYF.

The chain combines TRBV5-1 with TRBJ2-5; D gene uncertain. Germline V CDR1 and CDR2: SGHRS, YFSETQ. This CDR3 is built from 16 residues. The ends were cut back, 0 bases at V and 3 bases at J, with 15 bases in the middle. The CDR3 coding sequence is TGCGCCAGCAGCTTGGGGTTTGGATTTGCGGAAGAGACCCAGTACTTC. Its protein product is CASSLGFGFAEETQYF. The full variable domain, with the rest looked up from reference TRBV5-1 and TRBJ2-5, is KAGVTQTPRYLIKTRGQQVTLSCSPISGHRSVSWYQQTPGQGLQFLFEYFSETQRNKGNFPGRFSGRQFSNSRSEMNVSTLELGDSALYLCASSLGFGFAEETQYFGPGTRLLVL.

This sequence joins TRBV28 and TRBJ2-3; 11 bases fit TRBD2. The J segment lost 6 bases and the V segment lost 8 bases, leaving 10 bases of the junction unmatched. CDR1 and CDR2 (germline): MDHEN, SYDVKM. This CDR3 is built from 15 residues. The CDR3 loop reads CASGSLAGGMDTQYF. CDR3 nucleotide sequence: TGTGCCAGCGGGTCGCTAGCGGGAGGTATGGATACGCAGTATTTT. Full variable domain (outside the CDR3, taken from reference TRBV28 and TRBJ2-3): DVKVTQSSRYLVKRTGEKVFLECVQDMDHENMFWYRQDPGLGLRLIYFSYDVKMKEKGDIPEGYSVSREKKERFSLILESASTNQTSMYLCASGSLAGGMDTQYFGPGTRLTVL.

V and J are TRBV4-1 and TRBJ2-7, with 10 bases matching TRBD2. V shed 2 bases and J 2 bases; nucleotides not matched to a gene: 6. This CDR3 has 16 residues. Germline V gene lookup returns CDR1 MGHRA and CDR2 YSYEKL. CDR3 loop: CASSQLRTSGTYEQYF. In DNA, the CDR3 is TGCGCCAGCAGCCAACTAAGGACTAGCGGAACCTACGAGCAGTACTTC.

The chain employs TRBV4-3 and TRBJ2-3; 8 bases are a match to TRBD2. Germline values: CDR1 LGHNA, CDR2 YSLEER. This CDR3 has 16 amino acids. With V trimmed by 1 base and J by 1 base, 4 bases remained unmatched. The chain's CDR3 is CASSQVSAGGTDTQYF. The DNA for the CDR3 is TGCGCCAGCAGCCAAGTCTCAGCGGGAGGCACAGATACGCAGTATTTT.

V usage is TRBV10-3 and J usage is TRBJ1-5, with TRBD1 identical over 9 bases. The germline CDR1 and CDR2 sequences are ENHRY and SYGVKD. CDR3 length: 16 residues. V lost 10 bases to trimming and J lost 0 bases; unmatched junction nucleotides: 10. CDR3 protein: CASTWTGDYSNQPQHF. The CDR3 DNA is TGTGCCAGCACCTGGACAGGGGACTATAGCAATCAGCCCCAGCATTTT.

This clone was found a few times. The chain recombines TRBV4-3 with TRBJ1-2; possible D gene TRBD1, 6 bases. There are 16 residues in the CDR3. Germline-derived CDR1 and CDR2 are LGHNA and YSLEER. The V gene lost 0 bases and the J gene lost 2 bases, with 13 bases spanning the gap. CDR3 in amino acids: CASSQDLEQGNYGYTF. CDR3 coding DNA: TGCGCCAGCAGCCAAGATCTAGAGCAGGGGAACTATGGCTACACCTTC.

V is TRBV25-1 and J is TRBJ2-3; TRBD2 is a possible D gene (6 bases). CDR3 length: 16 residues. Germline CDR1 reads MGHDK; CDR2 reads SYGVNS. V lost 1 base and J lost 8, with 19 bases in between. The CDR3 DNA reads TGTGCCAGCAGTGAATGGGGGACGCGGGAAGAGGGTACGCAGTATTTT. Protein product: CASSEWGTREEGTQYF.

The genes are TRBV5-8 and TRBJ2-5, with 11 positions matching TRBD1. The J segment lost 5 bases and the V segment lost 5 bases, leaving 14 bases of the junction unmatched. Germline values: CDR1 SGHTS, CDR2 YDEGEE. The CDR3 runs 17 residues. The CDR3 loop is CASRKTGTGGAWETQYF. In nucleotides, the CDR3 is TGTGCCAGCAGGAAAACCGGGACAGGGGGGGCCTGGGAGACCCAGTACTTC.

V and J are TRBV5-1 and TRBJ2-1; 10 bases fit TRBD1. Germline loops: CDR1 SGHRS, CDR2 YFSETQ. The V segment lost 4 bases and the J segment 4 bases; nucleotides outside the gene matches: 5. The CDR3 consists of 15 residues. Here the CDR3 reads CASSTTGGTYNEQFF. Written as DNA, the CDR3 is TGCGCCAGCAGCACGACAGGGGGCACTTACAATGAGCAGTTCTTC.

The chain couples TRBV4-3 to TRBJ1-2; 8 positions agree with TRBD1. The CDR3 covers 15 residues. Germline lookup yields CDR1 LGHNA and CDR2 YSLEER. V lost 0 bases to trimming and J lost 7 bases; unmatched junction nucleotides: 7. The CDR3 loop reads CASSQEAGGAFGYTF. Written as DNA, the CDR3 is TGCGCCAGCAGCCAAGAGGCAGGGGGCGCGTTTGGCTACACCTTC.

For this clone: Other nucleotide sequences from this sample produce the same CDR3. The V gene is TRBV28, the J gene TRBJ1-1, with a weak D call TRBD1 (5 bases). The ends were cut back, 6 bases at V and 4 bases at J, with 9 bases in the middle. CDR1 is MDHEN and CDR2 is SYDVKM in the germline V gene. The CDR3 length is 12 residues. Here the CDR3 DNA reads TGTGCCAGCAGCTCCGGGGGCACTGAAGCTTTCTTT. The encoded protein is CASSSGGTEAFF.

This clone was detected only once. The chain links TRBV2 to TRBJ2-3; D remains unclear. Trimming cost V 3 bases and J 4 bases, with 11 bases left between them. Germline V lookup: CDR1 SNHLY, CDR2 FYNNEI. The length of the CDR3 is 14 residues. Here the CDR3 reads CASSDLTRSDTQYF. The CDR3 DNA sequence: TGTGCCAGCAGTGACCTAACCCGGTCAGATACGCAGTATTTT.

This clone was picked up one time. V and J are TRBV20-1 and TRBJ2-7, with TRBD1 as a possible D gene (5 bases). CDR1 is DFQATT and CDR2 is SNEGSKA in the germline V gene (reference sequence). V was trimmed by 7 bases and J by 2 bases, leaving 9 bases between them. The CDR3 is 11 residues long. CDR3 nucleotides: TGCAGTGTTTCCAGGGCCTACGAGCAGTACTTC. Amino acid sequence: CSVSRAYEQYF.